These 6 T cell receptor beta chains were sequenced from one sample in a study of T-cell memory formation after mild COVID-19. TCRdb used MiXCR to reprocess the 5' RACE reads, holding one entry per CDR3 protein. Here the sample spans fewer than 350,000 distinct CDR3 sequences, roughly an eighth being singletons. Sequenced: PBMCs or a T cell subset sorted from them (not recorded which). All receptors come from a man aged 18 to 30 who had mild COVID-19 (a few samples of this study predate the infection). Cell type and time point are not known.

This clonotype was recorded a few times. The genes are TRBV6-6 and TRBJ1-1; D remains unclear. Trimming cost V 3 bases and J 3 bases, with 8 bases left between them. CDR1 and CDR2 (germline): MNHNY, SVGAGI (reference sequence). CDR3 length: 13 residues. CDR3 DNA: TGTGCCAGCAGTTATGAGATTTACACTGAAGCTTTCTTT. This translates into CASSYEIYTEAFF.

CDR3 in DNA: TGCGCCAGCAGCTTAATGGACAGGGACACCGGGGAGCTGTTTTTT. Its translation is CASSLMDRDTGELFF. V and J are TRBV5-1 and TRBJ2-2; TRBD1 matches at 8 bases. The germline V gene has CDR1 SGHRS and CDR2 YFSETQ. The CDR3 runs to 15 residues. J was trimmed by 3 bases and V by 2 bases; bases with no gene match: 3. Full variable domain (rest looked up from reference TRBV5-1 and TRBJ2-2): KAGVTQTPRYLIKTRGQQVTLSCSPISGHRSVSWYQQTPGQGLQFLFEYFSETQRNKGNFPGRFSGRQFSNSRSEMNVSTLELGDSALYLCASSLMDRDTGELFFGEGSRLTVL.

This clonotype has only a few counts. The chain is built from TRBV7-9 and TRBJ2-7, with D tentatively TRBD1 (6 bases). Germline loops: CDR1 SEHNR, CDR2 FQNEAQ (reference sequence). CDR3 size: 15 residues. V lost 1 base to trimming and J lost 3 bases, with 13 bases between them. CDR3 amino acids: CASSLGRTANYEQYF. CDR3 DNA sequence: TGTGCCAGCAGCTTAGGGAGGACAGCGAACTACGAGCAGTACTTC.

The chain links TRBV27 to TRBJ2-1; 8 nucleotides agree with TRBD2. The V gene's germline CDR1 is MNHEY and CDR2 SMNVEV (reference sequence). The length of the CDR3 is 14 residues. Germline trimming cut 10 bases from V and 3 bases from J; bases unmatched to any gene: 8. The CDR3 is CATIQRGNYNEQFF. The CDR3, as DNA: TGTGCCACTATCCAGCGGGGGAACTACAATGAGCAGTTCTTC.

This clonotype came up a few times. V gene TRBV6-4 combines with J gene TRBJ2-7; D may be TRBD1 (6 bases). The germline V gene has CDR1 MRHNA and CDR2 SNTAGT. CDR3 size: 14 residues. The V end was cut by 8 bases, the J end by 3 bases, with 17 bases between. The CDR3 loop is CASLHIRTDYEQYF. Written as DNA, the CDR3 is TGTGCCAGCCTTCACATTCGGACAGACTACGAGCAGTACTTC.

The gene calls are TRBV12-3 or TRBV12-4 and TRBJ2-1; a possible D gene is TRBD1 (5 bases). V gave up 7 bases and J gave up 2 bases, with 15 bases separating them. The CDR3 extends over 15 amino acids. The CDR3 spells CASTMGQGTYNEQFF. CDR3 nucleotide sequence: TGTGCCAGCACCATGGGGCAGGGAACCTACAATGAGCAGTTCTTC.